One and the same sample provided the 17 T cell receptor beta chains below, sequenced in a study of technical replicates of blood from a handful of donors. Clones were read by immunoSEQ multiplex PCR, and TCRdb kept only the in-frame ones, dropping some. The data hold about 73,000 clones, with roughly 90% observed a single time. The sample was PBMCs. All receptors derive from a human donor in good health. Some clones in this sample may be carry-over from other donors' samples.

The chain has TRBV7-6 and TRBJ2-7; 10 nucleotides match TRBD1. The CDR3 is 14 amino acids. Germline-derived CDR1 and CDR2 are SGHVS and FNYEAQ. The trim removed 3 bases at V and 6 bases at J, leaving 5 bases unmatched. In nucleotides, the CDR3 is TGTGCCAGCAGCTTCGGACAGGGGGGGACCGAGCAGTACTTC. It yields the protein CASSFGQGGTEQYF.

The chain employs TRBV9 and TRBJ2-7, with a tentative D call TRBD1 (5 bases). Trimming pared 0 bases from V and 2 bases from J, leaving 9 bases between. The CDR3 totals 14 residues. CDR1 and CDR2 (germline): SGDLS, YYNGEE. The CDR3 DNA reads as TGTGCCAGCAGCGTAGACGCAGGGACCTACGAGCAGTACTTC. Translation gives CASSVDAGTYEQYF.

The chain uses TRBV7-3 and TRBJ2-1; TRBD2 is a possible D gene (5 bases). In germline, CDR1 is SGHTA, CDR2 FQGTGA. V was pared by 4 bases and J by 3 bases, with 7 bases between. The CDR3 is made up of 13 amino acids. The CDR3 region is CASSYRDYNEQFF. The CDR3 DNA sequence: TGTGCCAGCAGCTACCGGGACTACAATGAGCAGTTCTTC.

The J gene is TRBJ2-1, the V gene TRBV5-1, with 9 bases that match TRBD1. V was pared by 3 bases and J by 6 bases, with 10 bases of the junction left unmatched. The CDR3 contains 16 residues. Germline V lookup: CDR1 SGHRS, CDR2 YFSETQ. The CDR3 coding sequence is TGCGCCAGCAGCTGGAGGGGACAGGGTTCGATCAATGAGCAGTTCTTC. It yields the protein CASSWRGQGSINEQFF.

The chain employs TRBV5-6 and TRBJ2-5, with 15 positions matching TRBD2. The junction had 14 bases not matched to a gene; V was cut back by 6 bases and J by 5 bases. The CDR3 has 18 amino acids. Germline loops: CDR1 SGHDT, CDR2 YYEEEE. The CDR3 region is CASNIGTSGRRRMETQYF. The CDR3 DNA follows: TGTGCCAGCAACATCGGGACTAGCGGGAGGAGGAGAATGGAGACCCAGTACTTC. The full variable domain, with the rest looked up from reference TRBV5-6 and TRBJ2-5, is DAGVTQSPTHLIKTRGQQVTLRCSPKSGHDTVSWYQQALGQGPQFIFQYYEEEERQRGNFPDRFSGHQFPNYSSELNVNALLLGDSALYLCASNIGTSGRRRMETQYFGPGTRLLVL.

The rearrangement links TRBV7-2 to TRBJ1-2; no reliable D call. There are 16 residues in the CDR3. Germline CDR1 is SGHTA and CDR2 is FQGNSA. Trimming took 0 bases from V and 6 from J, leaving 17 bases between them. CDR3 nucleotides: TGTGCCAGCAGCTTAGCGGCCCGGCCGAGCGGGGATGGCTACACCTTC. Its translation is CASSLAARPSGDGYTF.

This sequence joins TRBV7-2 and TRBJ2-1, with 9 bases aligning to TRBD1. Germline assignment: CDR1 SGHTA and CDR2 FQGNSA. The V and J ends lost 3 bases and 3 bases, in that order; junction bases with no gene match: 3. The CDR3 totals 15 residues. In nucleotides, the CDR3 is TGTGCCAGCAGCTTTACAGGGGGCTACTACAATGAGCAGTTCTTC. It specifies CASSFTGGYYNEQFF.

This chain links TRBV5-1 with TRBJ1-1; perhaps TRBD1 as D (6 bases). The V end was cut by 8 bases, the J end by 1 base, with 9 bases between. This CDR3 contains 12 residues. CDR1 and CDR2 (germline): SGHRS, YFSETQ. CDR3 DNA: TGCGCCAGTACAGGGCCGAACACTGAAGCTTTCTTT. Protein: CASTGPNTEAFF.

The chain joins TRBV7-9 to TRBJ1-1, with 7 bases that match TRBD1. Germline lookup yields CDR1 SEHNR and CDR2 FQNEAQ (reference sequence). Trimming removed 3 bases from V and 1 base from J; junction bases left unmatched: 2. The CDR3 length is 14 residues. The CDR3 sequence: CASSFNRGNTEAFF. CDR3 coding DNA: TGTGCCAGCAGCTTCAACAGGGGGAACACTGAAGCTTTCTTT.

This chain's CDR3 is CASKAGTADEKLFF. The CDR3 nucleotides read TGTGCCAGCAAGGCCGGGACAGCGGATGAAAAACTGTTTTTT. This chain links TRBV5-4 with TRBJ1-4; 7 bases fit TRBD1. Trimming at V came to 6 bases and at J to 6 bases, leaving 8 bases not matched to a gene. The CDR3 contains 14 residues. The germline gives CDR1 SGHNT, CDR2 YYREEE (reference sequence).

The chain employs TRBV5-1 and TRBJ2-3, with D tentatively TRBD2 (7 bases). With 2 bases removed from V and 0 bases from J, the gap between germline ends came to 10 bases. Germline lookup yields CDR1 SGHRS and CDR2 YFSETQ. CDR3 length: 15 amino acids. CDR3 sequence reads: CASSFGGASTDTQYF. The CDR3 DNA follows: TGCGCCAGCAGCTTTGGGGGGGCAAGCACAGATACGCAGTATTTT.

The chain is built from TRBV27 and TRBJ2-7; 7 bases are a match to TRBD1. This CDR3 has 19 amino acids. Per the germline V gene, CDR1 is MNHEY and CDR2 is SMNVEV (reference sequence). Trimming at V came to 5 bases and at J to 1 base, leaving 20 bases not matched to a gene. The CDR3 DNA reads as TGTGCCAGCAGTCCCCGACCAGGCAGGGGGAGTTATTTTTCCTACGAGCAGTACTTC. This codes for CASSPRPGRGSYFSYEQYF.

The chain employs TRBV6-1 and TRBJ1-2, with TRBD1 matching 7 bases. J gave up 2 bases and V 0 bases, and 3 bases lay outside the gene matches. CDR1 and CDR2 (germline): MNHNS, SASEGT. The CDR3 extends over 15 amino acids. The CDR3 DNA reads TGTGCCAGCAGTGAAGCTTTACAGGGGAACTATGGCTACACCTTC. Amino acid sequence: CASSEALQGNYGYTF.

The V gene is TRBV4-2, the J gene TRBJ1-3; TRBD1 matches at 8 bases. Losses at the gene ends were 5 bases for V and 3 bases for J; bases not matched to a gene: 12. The CDR3 totals 17 residues. Germline V lookup: CDR1 LGHNA, CDR2 YNFKEQ. The CDR3 is CASSYIQGAGVGNTIYF. The CDR3 nucleotides read TGTGCCAGCAGCTATATTCAGGGGGCTGGGGTTGGAAACACCATATATTTT.

CDR3 sequence reads: CASSRDRPTQYF. The CDR3 bases are TGCGCCAGCAGTAGGGACAGGCCGACCCAGTACTTC. This chain connects TRBV23-1 to TRBJ2-5; TRBD1 agrees at 8 bases. Being an ORF, TRBV23-1 has a function that is uncertain. The CDR3 has 12 residues. The J segment lost 7 bases and the V segment lost 5 bases, leaving 3 bases of the junction unmatched.

The chain employs TRBV7-9 and TRBJ2-7; 7 positions match TRBD1. Trimming cost V 6 bases and J 0 bases; bases outside gene matches: 8. Germline V CDR1 and CDR2: SEHNR, FQNEAQ (reference sequence). The CDR3 sequence is 15 residues long. The CDR3 DNA sequence: TGTGCCAGCAGTCTAGGGGGCAGGGGCTCCTACGAGCAGTACTTC. As protein: CASSLGGRGSYEQYF.

This chain joins TRBV5-6 and TRBJ1-1; tentatively, D is TRBD1 (5 bases). This CDR3 has 13 residues. From germline, CDR1 is SGHDT and CDR2 YYEEEE. V was clipped by 0 bases and J by 4 bases, with 7 bases between them. CDR3 nucleotide sequence: TGTGCCAGCAGCTTGGGCGGGGGCACTGAAGCTTTCTTT. This translates into CASSLGGGTEAFF.